Listed below are T cell receptor beta chains from one sample, sequenced in a study of T cell responses to AZD1222 COVID-19 vaccine. The table came from immunoSEQ multiplex PCR; TCRdb's copy has only in-frame clones and leaves some out. The data show more than 85,000 clones, around 93% seen once. This specimen was peripheral blood, taken 28 days after the second AZD1222 dose. Source of these receptors: an adult who received the AZD1222 COVID-19 vaccine. The CDR3 runs from the conserved cysteine through the conserved F or W. D genes are given only for firm matches. Clone size is given for some rows only: seen once, a few or many times, or a class if the clone is expanded.

>TRBJ2-1|.|TRBV29-1|TRBD2
CSYPGGLAGLQFF
TGCAGCTACCCCGGGGGACTAGCGGGCTTGCAGTTCTTC
>TRBJ2-7|.|TRBV27|TRBD2
CASSLFSGSTVNEQYF
TGTGCCAGCAGTTTATTTAGCGGGAGTACGGTTAACGAGCAGTACTTC
>TRBJ1-5|.|TRBV10-2|.
CASNQGSNQPQHF
TGCGCCAGCAATCAGGGAAGCAATCAGCCCCAGCATTTT
>TRBJ1-2|.|TRBV28|.
CASSFRGGYTF
TGTGCCAGCAGTTTCCGGGGCGGCTACACCTTC
>TRBJ2-1|.|TRBV7-2|TRBD2
CASTFSGSSYNEQFF
TGTGCCAGCACCTTTAGCGGGAGCTCCTACAATGAGCAGTTCTTC
>TRBJ1-5|.|TRBV6-5|.
CASRMRSQGNQPQHF
TGTGCCAGCAGGATGCGGTCACAGGGCAATCAGCCCCAGCATTTT
>TRBJ1-6|once|TRBV19|.
CASSLGQDNSPLHF
TGTGCCAGTAGTTTGGGGCAGGATAATTCACCCCTCCACTTT
>TRBJ1-5|.|TRBV25-1|TRBD1
CASSTHWEGQRDQPQHF
TGTGCCAGCAGTACCCACTGGGAGGGACAGAGAGATCAGCCCCAGCATTTT
>TRBJ1-3|.|TRBV6-6|.
CASSPTPTLRSGNTIYF
TGTGCCAGCAGTCCCACCCCCACTCTACGATCTGGAAACACCATATATTTT
>TRBJ2-2|.|TRBV3-1/TRBV3-2|.
CASIRGSTGELFF
TGTGCCAGCATAAGGGGATCCACCGGGGAGCTGTTTTTT
>TRBJ1-1|.|TRBV2|.
CASSERENTEAFF
TGTGCCAGCAGTGAAAGAGAGAACACTGAAGCTTTCTTT
>TRBJ1-5|once|TRBV19|.
CASSIGSGGLGNQPQHF
TGTGCCAGTAGTATTGGCAGTGGGGGGTTGGGAAATCAGCCCCAGCATTTT
>TRBJ1-5|.|TRBV6-6|.
CASRFLGPHSNQPQHF
TGTGCCAGCAGGTTTCTTGGCCCCCATAGCAATCAGCCCCAGCATTTT
>TRBJ2-5|.|TRBV19|TRBD2
CASSTAVAGGPEETQYF
TGTGCCAGTAGTACGGCCGTAGCGGGAGGGCCAGAGGAGACCCAGTACTTC
>TRBJ1-3|.|TRBV18|TRBD1
CASSYGQELSGNTIYF
TGTGCCAGCTCATACGGACAGGAACTCTCTGGAAACACCATATATTTT
>TRBJ2-3|.|TRBV19|TRBD2
CASSMWRGAADTQYF
TGTGCCAGTAGTATGTGGCGGGGGGCGGCAGATACGCAGTATTTT
>TRBJ1-5|.|TRBV6-6|.
CASGGSSNQPQHF
TGTGCCAGCGGGGGGTCTAGCAATCAGCCCCAGCATTTT
>TRBJ1-1|.|TRBV2|.
CASSEWGQGSTEAFF
TGTGCCAGCAGTGAATGGGGCCAGGGTAGTACTGAAGCTTTCTTT
>TRBJ1-6|.|TRBV24-1|TRBD1
CATKGTGRTNSPLHF
TGTGCCACCAAAGGGACAGGGAGGACTAATTCACCCCTCCACTTT
>TRBJ1-3|.|TRBV28|.
CASSLLGTYSGNTIYF
TGTGCCAGCAGTTTACTGGGGACCTACTCTGGAAACACCATATATTTT
>TRBJ2-1|.|TRBV3-1/TRBV3-2|.
CASSQDLGVVNNEQFF
TGTGCCAGCAGCCAAGATTTAGGGGTTGTGAACAATGAGCAGTTCTTC
>TRBJ2-7|.|TRBV11-2|.
CASSWRHEQYF
TGTGCCAGCAGCTGGAGACACGAGCAGTACTTC
>TRBJ1-1|.|TRBV10-2|TRBD1
CASSEFVGQGIDSEAFF
TGCGCCAGCAGTGAATTTGTGGGACAGGGTATCGATTCTGAAGCTTTCTTT
>TRBJ2-5|.|TRBV5-8|.
CASSHYIRETQYF
TGTGCCAGCAGCCATTACATTAGAGAGACCCAGTACTTC
>TRBJ2-4|.|TRBV27|.
CASSSGLKNIQYF
TGTGCCAGCAGCTCCGGCCTCAAAAACATTCAGTACTTC
>TRBJ2-6|.|TRBV4-2|TRBD1
CASSQEQGAGANVLTF
TGTGCCAGCAGCCAAGAACAGGGGGCTGGGGCCAACGTCCTGACTTTC
>TRBJ2-3|.|TRBV5-6|.
CASSLRGSTDTQYF
TGTGCCAGCAGCTTGAGAGGGAGCACAGATACGCAGTATTTT
>TRBJ1-1|.|TRBV5-1|.
CASKTALNTEAFF
TGCGCCAGTAAGACAGCTTTAAACACTGAAGCTTTCTTT
>TRBJ1-2|once|TRBV19|TRBD1
CATQPRGSFYGYTF
TGTGCCACGCAACCCAGGGGGTCGTTCTATGGCTACACCTTC
>TRBJ1-5|once|TRBV27|.
CASSLSATARPQHF
TGTGCCAGCAGTTTATCGGCAACAGCGAGGCCCCAGCATTTT
>TRBJ2-5|once|TRBV27|TRBD1
CASRRDRGWKTQYF
TGTGCCAGCAGACGGGACAGGGGTTGGAAGACCCAGTACTTC
>TRBJ2-7|few|TRBV9|.
CASSVGDSPYEQYF
TGTGCCAGCAGCGTCGGAGACAGTCCCTACGAGCAGTACTTC
>TRBJ1-1|.|TRBV11-2|.
CASSQDTGISWENTEAFF
TGTGCCAGCAGCCAAGATACAGGGATTTCTTGGGAGAACACTGAAGCTTTCTTT
>TRBJ2-2|.|TRBV28|TRBD2
CASSLSGAGITYGELFF
TGTGCCAGCAGTTTATCGGGAGCGGGAATAACTTACGGGGAGCTGTTTTTT